Detailed here is one T cell receptor beta chain. Unique molecular identifiers were used in preparing the TCRbeta library. TCRdb called the PCR reads again in MiXCR, with one record for every CDR3 protein. The repertoire holds approximately 400,000 distinct CDR3 sequences, about a tenth seen once, with roughly 5.5% in the top ten. This specimen belongs to a study of T-cell reconstitution after alpha-beta-depleted transplantation in children. The sequence was obtained from a human donor who donated a stem cell graft to a child with acute myeloid leukemia. Source: PBMCs from the stem cell graft donor, taken from the stem cell graft.

Here the CDR3 reads CASSYRGQGEAFF. The CDR3, as DNA: TGTGCCAGCAGTTACAGGGGGCAGGGTGAAGCTTTCTTT. J is TRBJ1-1 and V is TRBV6-6; 7 bases fit TRBD1. V lost 2 bases to trimming and J lost 7 bases; unmatched junction nucleotides: 4. The CDR3 is made up of 13 amino acids. Per the germline V gene, CDR1 is MNHNY and CDR2 is SVGAGI (reference sequence).